Listed here is a single TCR beta chain. These data belong to a study of blood T cells in healthy people across ages. It was with a sample-barcoded 5' primer and a J-beta primer mix that a second PCR of roughly 7 to 12 cycles was run. TCRdb reprocessed the 5' RACE reads via MiXCR and lists one record per CDR3 protein. The repertoire holds approximately 1.5 million distinct CDR3 sequences, with almost 35% as singletons. Healthy Caucasian individuals from Russia aged roughly 6 to 90 were enrolled as donors. Trimming left V 4 bases short and J 1 base short, with 12 bases between. Germline-derived CDR1 and CDR2 are SGHRS and YFSETQ. This CDR3 comprises 14 residues.

The V gene is TRBV5-1, the J gene TRBJ2-7; D gene unclear. The sample was blood. This receptor was obtained from a woman aged 25 to 45 in good health. The CDR3 DNA is TGCGCCAGCAGCCCGGTTTGGGGATCCTACGAGCAGTACTTC. This gives the protein CASSPVWGSYEQYF.